Listed below are T cell receptor beta chains from one sample, sequenced in a study of cytomegalovirus exposure and HLA in healthy donors. Repertoires were generated with immunoSEQ multiplex PCR, while TCRdb's copy carries only in-frame clones and drops some. The data contain around 64,000 clones, approximately 90% of them singletons. Source material: PBMCs. The receptors stem from a woman aged 25 to 39 in good health and CMV-seropositive. Each CDR3 is given with its conserved first and last residue. A D gene is named only where the DNA matches it firmly. Expanded clones get a size class; other rows say once, few or many, or leave the size out.

size,D,V,J,DNA,CDR3
once,TRBD2,TRBV28,TRBJ2-3,TGTGCCAGCGGCGGGACTAGCGGGAGTACTAGAGATACGCAGTATTTT,CASGGTSGSTRDTQYF
NA,TRBD1,TRBV5-6,TRBJ2-7,TGTGCCAGCAGCTTGCCCCGAGACAGGGGACCCTACGAGCAGTACTTC,CASSLPRDRGPYEQYF
NA,TRBD1,TRBV4-1,TRBJ2-6,TGCGCCAGCAGCCAAGTTTTTGGGACAGGCCCTGGGGCCAACGTCCTGACTTTC,CASSQVFGTGPGANVLTF
once,TRBD1,TRBV9,TRBJ2-1,TGTGCCAGCAGCTCCCAGGGGGTGGAGCAGTTCTTC,CASSSQGVEQFF
NA,NA,TRBV7-2,TRBJ2-2,TGTGCCAGCAGCTTTACCCCGGGCACCGGGGAGCTGTTTTTT,CASSFTPGTGELFF
NA,NA,TRBV27,TRBJ2-1,TGTGCCAGTCAAAGGGGGAATGAGCAGTTCTTC,CASQRGNEQFF
NA,TRBD2,TRBV5-4,TRBJ2-7,TGTGCCAGCAGCCCGGACTCGGGGGGAAGAGGCTACGAGCAGTACTTC,CASSPDSGGRGYEQYF
NA,NA,TRBV7-6,TRBJ1-6,TGTGCCAGCAGCTTGCAAAAAAGGACAGCAAGCTCCTATAATTCACCCCTCCACTTT,CASSLQKRTASSYNSPLHF
NA,NA,TRBV27,TRBJ2-5,TGTGCCAGCAGTTCAATTAGCGAGTTGGAGACCCAGTACTTC,CASSSISELETQYF
NA,NA,TRBV6-5,TRBJ1-3,TGTGCCAGCAGTTACTCCGGTCGGTCTGGAAACACCATATATTTT,CASSYSGRSGNTIYF
once,NA,TRBV5-1,TRBJ1-4,TGCGCCAGCAGCTTGACAGGCGGTAATGAAAAACTGTTTTTT,CASSLTGGNEKLFF
NA,TRBD2,TRBV5-1,TRBJ2-1,TGCGCCAGCAGCTGGGAGGCGGGAGTAAAGGATGAGCAGTTCTTC,CASSWEAGVKDEQFF
NA,TRBD1,TRBV7-9,TRBJ1-4,TGTGCCAGCAGCCCGACAGGGTCTGATGAAAAACTGTTTTTT,CASSPTGSDEKLFF
NA,TRBD2,TRBV7-2,TRBJ2-7,TGTGCCAGCAGCTCACTCGGGCCTGGGTTAGCGGGAGTTTGGGAGCAGTACTTC,CASSSLGPGLAGVWEQYF
NA,TRBD1,TRBV29-1,TRBJ2-7,TGCAGCGTTGCCGCCGGGACAGCGTCCTACGAGCAGTACTTC,CSVAAGTASYEQYF
NA,TRBD2,TRBV5-4,TRBJ2-7,TGTGCCAGCAGCTCGACGGGAGGGCCGAGAGAGCAGTACTTC,CASSSTGGPREQYF
few,NA,TRBV25-1,TRBJ1-4,TGTGCCAGCAGTGTAAAAGGGGCCCGTACTAATGAAAAACTGTTTTTT,CASSVKGARTNEKLFF
NA,NA,TRBV5-1,TRBJ2-7,TGCGCCAGCACCCCTGACGGTATCCTCGCCTTTGGGCATAGCTTC,CASTPDGILAFGHSF
NA,TRBD1,TRBV7-9,TRBJ1-2,TGTGCCAGCACCGAACGACAGGGAATGAGGGGCTACACCTTC,CASTERQGMRGYTF
NA,NA,TRBV7-2,TRBJ2-3,TGTGCCAGCAGCTTAGATTACGGTAGCACAGATACGCAGTATTTT,CASSLDYGSTDTQYF
once,TRBD1,TRBV11-3,TRBJ1-1,TGTGCCAGCAGCTCCCGGGCACAGGGGGCTGAAGCTTTCTTT,CASSSRAQGAEAFF
NA,TRBD2,TRBV6-6,TRBJ2-5,TGTGCCAGCAGTTGGGAGGGGGAGACCCAGTACTTC,CASSWEGETQYF
NA,NA,TRBV7-9,TRBJ1-2,TGTGCCAGCAGCTTGGACACCAACTTC,CASSLDTNF
NA,NA,TRBV18,TRBJ1-2,TGTGCCAGCTCACCATCGCCCCCAGGGGACCATTATGGCTACACCTTC,CASSPSPPGDHYGYTF
NA,NA,TRBV9,TRBJ1-4,TGTGCCAGCAGCGTAGGAGGGAGGAGCCCGAATGAAAAACTGTTTTTT,CASSVGGRSPNEKLFF
NA,NA,TRBV7-5,TRBJ2-1,TGTGCCAGAAGCTTAGACAGGGGACCAGCTTTCGGGAGGGAGAGGGTGGGGTACAATGAGCAGTTCTTC,CARSLDRGPAFGRERVGYNEQFF
NA,TRBD1,TRBV27,TRBJ1-2,TGTGCCAGCAGTCCTTTTGGGACAGGCTTTTCCTATGGCTACACCTTC,CASSPFGTGFSYGYTF
NA,TRBD2,TRBV7-2,TRBJ2-7,TGTGCCAGCAGGGGGACTATACACGAGCAGTACTTC,CASRGTIHEQYF
NA,TRBD1,TRBV7-9,TRBJ1-1,TGTGCCAGCAGCTATCGTCCGGGACAGGGGGGGTGGACTGAAGCTTTCTTT,CASSYRPGQGGWTEAFF
NA,NA,TRBV2,TRBJ1-2,TGTGCCAGCAGTGGGTGGGGCAGGGACTATGGCTACACCTTC,CASSGWGRDYGYTF
NA,TRBD1,TRBV7-8,TRBJ1-5,TGTGCCAGCAGCTTAGACAGGGGCCGACCCCAGCATTTT,CASSLDRGRPQHF
NA,TRBD1,TRBV7-6,TRBJ1-1,TGTGCCAGCAGCCCAGGGGGCAGGGGGAAAACTGAAGCTTTCTTT,CASSPGGRGKTEAFF
NA,TRBD1,TRBV6-6,TRBJ2-7,TGTGCCAGCACACCGGGACAGGGCTACGAGCAGTACTTC,CASTPGQGYEQYF
NA,NA,TRBV6-5,TRBJ2-1,TGTGCCAGCAGTTACCTTGACAGGTCCAATGAGCAGTTCTTC,CASSYLDRSNEQFF
NA,TRBD2,TRBV11-2,TRBJ2-1,TGTGCCAGCAGCTTAGTACTAGCGGGTGATAAGTTCTTC,CASSLVLAGDKFF
NA,NA,TRBV2,TRBJ2-5,TGTGCCAGCAGTTTAGTCAGATCGAAGGGGGAGACCCAGTACTTC,CASSLVRSKGETQYF
once,NA,TRBV27,TRBJ2-1,TGTGCCAGCAGTTCCTCTAGAAGCTCCTACAATGAGCAGTTCTTC,CASSSSRSSYNEQFF
NA,TRBD1,TRBV5-1,TRBJ2-7,TGCGCCAGCAGCTGGTTGACAGGGGGAATCACCTACGAGCAGTACTTC,CASSWLTGGITYEQYF
NA,NA,TRBV11-3,TRBJ1-1,TGTGCCAGCAGCCGGTCCGCTGAAGCTTTCTTT,CASSRSAEAFF
NA,NA,TRBV28,TRBJ1-1,TGTGCCAGCAGTATATCGGGTTTTGAACCGGGACAACGACGAGTCGGAGCTTTCTTT,CASSISGFEPGQRRVGAFF